A few counts support the clone carrying this T cell receptor (beta chain). The data belong to a study of CD4 T cells in relation to SARS-CoV-2 and coronaviruses. Background on the study: Convalescent patients had median age about 37 years, range roughly 21 to 75.

Losses at the gene ends were 6 bases for V and 6 bases for J; bases not matched to a gene: 6. Germline CDR1 is MNHEY and CDR2 is SVGEGT. This CDR3 has 14 residues. Only in-frame clones appear in the TCRdb table, and some are missing; sequencing was by immunoSEQ multiplex PCR. In the table there are tens of thousands of clones, roughly 90% of which are singletons. The source of this sequence is an adult with COVID-19. The rearrangement uses TRBV6-2 or TRBV6-3 and TRBJ1-5; TRBD1 aligns across 9 bases. Material for sequencing was memory CD4+ T cells from PBMCs. The CDR3 nucleotides are TGTGCCAGCAGCGCGGGACAGGGCCTTCAGCCCCAGCATTTT. This codes for CASSAGQGLQPQHF.